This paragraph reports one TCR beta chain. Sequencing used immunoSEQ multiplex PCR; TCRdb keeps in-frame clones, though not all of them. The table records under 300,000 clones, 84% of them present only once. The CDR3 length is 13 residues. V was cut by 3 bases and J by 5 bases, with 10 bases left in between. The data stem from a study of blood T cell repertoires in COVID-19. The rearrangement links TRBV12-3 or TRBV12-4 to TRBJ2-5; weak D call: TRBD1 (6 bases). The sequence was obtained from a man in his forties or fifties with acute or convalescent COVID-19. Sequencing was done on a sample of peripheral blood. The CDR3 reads CASSLDSLETQYF. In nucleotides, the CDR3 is TGTGCCAGCAGTTTGGACAGTTTGGAGACCCAGTACTTC.